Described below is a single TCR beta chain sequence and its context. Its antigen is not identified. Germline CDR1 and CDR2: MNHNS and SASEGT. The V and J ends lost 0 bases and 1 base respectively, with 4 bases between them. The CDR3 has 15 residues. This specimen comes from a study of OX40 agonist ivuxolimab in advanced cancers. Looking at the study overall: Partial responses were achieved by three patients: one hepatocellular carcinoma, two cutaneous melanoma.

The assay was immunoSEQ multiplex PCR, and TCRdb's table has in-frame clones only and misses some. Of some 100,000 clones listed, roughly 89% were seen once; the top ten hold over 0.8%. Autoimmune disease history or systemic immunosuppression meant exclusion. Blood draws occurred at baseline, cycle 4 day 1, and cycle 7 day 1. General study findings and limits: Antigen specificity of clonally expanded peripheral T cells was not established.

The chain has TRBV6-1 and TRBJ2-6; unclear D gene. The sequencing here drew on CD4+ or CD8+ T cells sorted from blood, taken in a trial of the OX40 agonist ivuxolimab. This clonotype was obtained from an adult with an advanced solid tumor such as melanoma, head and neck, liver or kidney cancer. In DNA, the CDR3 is TGTGCCAGCAGTGAAGCGATTTCTGGGGCCAACGTCCTGACTTTC. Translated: CASSEAISGANVLTF.